The source of this T cell receptor beta chain is a study of blood T cell repertoires in COVID-19. Study context: Italy, Spain and the United States were the sources of the convalescent and acute COVID-19 samples.

A remark on this clone: The junction departs from the called germline gene at one end, perhaps through a read error.

Here immunoSEQ multiplex PCR was the method, and the copy in TCRdb shows in-frame clones only, minus some. The sample holds about 140,000 clones, about four fifths seen once. CDR3 length: 18 amino acids. Germline V gene sequence: CDR1 SQVTM, CDR2 ANQGSEA. Sample: peripheral blood. The clonotype was recovered from a woman over 75 in a cohort sampled during active or convalescent COVID-19. The V and J genes are TRBV29-1 and TRBJ2-3, with TRBD2 matching over 7 bases. The CDR3 loop is CRVGGGDTGVRSTDTQYF. Here the CDR3 DNA reads TGCCGCGTTGGGGGGGGAGACACCGGGGTACGTAGCACAGATACGCAGTATTTT.